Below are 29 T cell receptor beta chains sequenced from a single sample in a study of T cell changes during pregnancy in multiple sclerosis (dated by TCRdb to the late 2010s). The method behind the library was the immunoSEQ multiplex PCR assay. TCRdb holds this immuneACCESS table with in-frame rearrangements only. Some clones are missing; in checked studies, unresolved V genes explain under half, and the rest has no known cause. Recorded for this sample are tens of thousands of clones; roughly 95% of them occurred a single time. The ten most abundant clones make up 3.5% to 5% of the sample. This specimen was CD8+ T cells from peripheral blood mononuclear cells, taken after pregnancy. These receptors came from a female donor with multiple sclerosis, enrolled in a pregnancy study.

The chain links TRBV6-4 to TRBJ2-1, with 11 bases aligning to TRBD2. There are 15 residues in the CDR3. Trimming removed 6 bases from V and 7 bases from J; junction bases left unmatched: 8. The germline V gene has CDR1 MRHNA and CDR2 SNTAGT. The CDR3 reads CASSSLAGGGNEQFF. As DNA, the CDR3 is TGTGCCAGCAGCAGCCTAGCGGGAGGAGGGAATGAGCAGTTCTTC.

CDR3 nucleotides: TGTGCCAGTAGTCCGGGACTAGCAGAACCCGCCTACAACAATGAGCAGTTCTTC. Protein: CASSPGLAEPAYNNEQFF. This chain links TRBV19 with TRBJ2-1; 9 bases agree with TRBD2. Germline V lookup: CDR1 LNHDA, CDR2 SQIVND (reference sequence). The CDR3 covers 18 residues. The junction had 16 bases not matched to a gene; V was cut back by 5 bases and J by 5 bases.

CDR3 residues: CSVRLYREQYF. The CDR3 nucleotides read TGCAGCGTTCGTCTATACCGCGAGCAGTACTTC. The chain combines TRBV29-1 with TRBJ2-7; D ambiguous. Between the trimmed V and J ends, which lost 5 bases and 6 bases, there was a span of 11 bases. The germline gives CDR1 SQVTM, CDR2 ANQGSEA. This CDR3 comprises 11 residues.

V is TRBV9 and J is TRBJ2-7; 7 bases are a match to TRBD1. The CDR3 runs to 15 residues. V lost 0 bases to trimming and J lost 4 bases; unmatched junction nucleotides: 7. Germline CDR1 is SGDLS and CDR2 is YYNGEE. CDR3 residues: CASSVGGGTLYEQYF. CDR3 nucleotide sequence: TGTGCCAGCAGCGTAGGAGGGGGCACTCTATACGAGCAGTACTTC.

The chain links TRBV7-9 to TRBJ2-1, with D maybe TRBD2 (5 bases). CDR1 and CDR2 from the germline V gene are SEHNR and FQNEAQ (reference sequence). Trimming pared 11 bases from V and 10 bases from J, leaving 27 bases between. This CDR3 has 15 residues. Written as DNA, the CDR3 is TGTGCCCTCCCCCTCGACTCTACGGGATGGCGCGAGCAGTTCTTC. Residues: CALPLDSTGWREQFF. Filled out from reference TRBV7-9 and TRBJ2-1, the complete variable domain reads DTGVSQNPRHKITKRGQNVTFRCDPISEHNRLYWYRQTLGQGPEFLTYFQNEAQLEKSRLLSDRFSAERPKGSFSTLEIQRTEQGDSAMYLCALPLDSTGWREQFFGPGTRLTVL.

DNA for the CDR3: TGTGCCAGCAGCTCGAACAGGGGCGCCTTCAATGAGCAGTTCTTC. It is translated as CASSSNRGAFNEQFF. The chain recombines TRBV11-2 with TRBJ2-1, with TRBD1 identical over 7 bases. Germline V gene lookup returns CDR1 SGHAT and CDR2 FQNNGV. Unmatched junction bases numbered 9, after V lost 4 bases and J lost 6 bases. The CDR3 is 15 residues long. Looking up the rest from reference TRBV11-2 and TRBJ2-1 gives the full variable domain: EAGVAQSPRYKIIEKRQSVAFWCNPISGHATLYWYQQILGQGPKLLIQFQNNGVVDDSQLPKDRFSAERLKGVDSTLKIQPAKLEDSAVYLCASSSNRGAFNEQFFGPGTRLTVL.

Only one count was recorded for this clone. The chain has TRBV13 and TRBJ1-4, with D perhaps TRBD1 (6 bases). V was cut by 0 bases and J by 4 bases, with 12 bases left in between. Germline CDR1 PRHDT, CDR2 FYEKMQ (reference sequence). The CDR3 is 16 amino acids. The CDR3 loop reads CASSLGTQGINEKLFF. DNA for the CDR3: TGTGCCAGCAGCTTAGGGACCCAGGGGATTAATGAAAAACTGTTTTTT.

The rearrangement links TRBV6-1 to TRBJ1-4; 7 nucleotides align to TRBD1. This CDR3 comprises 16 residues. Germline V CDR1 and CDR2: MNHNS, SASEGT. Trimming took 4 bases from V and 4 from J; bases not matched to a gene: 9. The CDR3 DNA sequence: TGTGCCAGCAGTGCAGCTACAGGGGCGGGTAATGAAAAACTGTTTTTT. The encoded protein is CASSAATGAGNEKLFF.

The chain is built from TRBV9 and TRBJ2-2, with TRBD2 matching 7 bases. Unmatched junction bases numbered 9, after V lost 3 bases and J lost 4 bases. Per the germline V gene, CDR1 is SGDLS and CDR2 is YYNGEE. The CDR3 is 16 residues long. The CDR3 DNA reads TGTGCCAGCAGCGCGTCGACTAGCTCGAGCACCGGGGAGCTGTTTTTT. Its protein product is CASSASTSSSTGELFF.

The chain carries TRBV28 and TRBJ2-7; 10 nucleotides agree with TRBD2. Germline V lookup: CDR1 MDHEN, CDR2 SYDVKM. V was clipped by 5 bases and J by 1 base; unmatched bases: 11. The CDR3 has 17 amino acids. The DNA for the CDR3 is TGTGCCAGCAGTGGGACTCTAGCGGGAGAGGTATCCTACGAGCAGTACTTC. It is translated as CASSGTLAGEVSYEQYF.

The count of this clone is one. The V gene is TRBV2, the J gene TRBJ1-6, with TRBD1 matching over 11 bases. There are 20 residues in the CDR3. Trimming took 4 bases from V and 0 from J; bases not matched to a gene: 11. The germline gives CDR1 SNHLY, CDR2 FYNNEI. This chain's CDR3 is CASSGRTGGPLGSYNSPLHF. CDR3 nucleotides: TGTGCCAGCAGTGGAAGGACAGGGGGCCCCTTGGGCTCCTATAATTCACCCCTCCACTTT.

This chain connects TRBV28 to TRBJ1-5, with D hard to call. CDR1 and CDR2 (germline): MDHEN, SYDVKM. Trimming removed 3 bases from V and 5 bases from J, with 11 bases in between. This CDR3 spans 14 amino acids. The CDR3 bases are TGTGCCAGCAGTTTGGCAGGCGACCATCAGCCCCAGCATTTT. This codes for CASSLAGDHQPQHF.

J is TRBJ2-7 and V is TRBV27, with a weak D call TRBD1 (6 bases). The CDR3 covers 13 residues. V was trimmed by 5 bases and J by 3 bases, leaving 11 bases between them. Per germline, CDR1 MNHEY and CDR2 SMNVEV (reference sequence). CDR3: CASSLDSLYEQYF. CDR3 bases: TGTGCCAGCAGTCTGGACAGCCTCTACGAGCAGTACTTC.

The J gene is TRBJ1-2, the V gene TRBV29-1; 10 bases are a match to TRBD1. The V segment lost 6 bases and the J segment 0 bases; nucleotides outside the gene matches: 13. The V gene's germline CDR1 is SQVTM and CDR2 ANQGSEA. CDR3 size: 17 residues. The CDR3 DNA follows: TGCAGCGTAGCACCAGGGACAGGGGCCCGTTCTAACTATGGCTACACCTTC. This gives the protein CSVAPGTGARSNYGYTF.

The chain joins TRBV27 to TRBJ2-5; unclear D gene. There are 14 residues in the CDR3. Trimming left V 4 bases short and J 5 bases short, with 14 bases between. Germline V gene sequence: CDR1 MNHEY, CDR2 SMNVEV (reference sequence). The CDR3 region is CASSSRHLRETQYF. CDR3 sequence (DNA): TGTGCCAGCAGTTCCAGACACCTCCGGGAGACCCAGTACTTC.

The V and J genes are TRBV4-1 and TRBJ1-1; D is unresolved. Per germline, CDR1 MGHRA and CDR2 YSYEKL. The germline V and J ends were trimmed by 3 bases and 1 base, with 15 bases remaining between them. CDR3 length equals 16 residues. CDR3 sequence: CASSHIPGQGNTEAFF. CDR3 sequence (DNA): TGCGCCAGCAGCCATATTCCTGGGCAAGGGAACACTGAAGCTTTCTTT.

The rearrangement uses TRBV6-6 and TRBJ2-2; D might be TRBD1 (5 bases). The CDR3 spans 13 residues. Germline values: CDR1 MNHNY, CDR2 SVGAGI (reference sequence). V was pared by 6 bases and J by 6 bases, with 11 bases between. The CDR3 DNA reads TGTGCCAGCAGATCAGGGTTAGCCGGGGAGCTGTTTTTT. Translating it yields CASRSGLAGELFF.

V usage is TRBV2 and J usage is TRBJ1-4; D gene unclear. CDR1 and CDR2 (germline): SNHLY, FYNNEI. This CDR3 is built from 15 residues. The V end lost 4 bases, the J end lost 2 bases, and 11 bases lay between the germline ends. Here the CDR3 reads CASSGIAGTNEKLFF. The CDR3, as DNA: TGTGCCAGCAGTGGTATAGCGGGGACTAATGAAAAACTGTTTTTT.

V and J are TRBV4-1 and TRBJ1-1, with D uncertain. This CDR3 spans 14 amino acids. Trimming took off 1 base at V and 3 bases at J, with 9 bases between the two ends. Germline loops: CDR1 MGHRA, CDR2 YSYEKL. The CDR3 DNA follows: TGCGCCAGCAGCCAAGGGGCTGTGGACACTGAAGCTTTCTTT. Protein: CASSQGAVDTEAFF.

The CDR3 DNA reads TGTGCCTGGAGTTTGAGTAACTACGAGCAGTACTTC. Its translation is CAWSLSNYEQYF. This sequence joins TRBV30 and TRBJ2-7; D not certain. Trimming stripped 2 bases from V and 3 bases from J, with 8 bases between. Looked up from germline, CDR1 is GTSNPN and CDR2 is SVGIG (reference sequence). The CDR3 has 12 amino acids. The full variable domain, rest sourced from reference TRBV30 and TRBJ2-7, is SQTIHQWPATLVQPVGSPLSLECTVEGTSNPNLYWYRQAAGRGLQLLFYSVGIGQISSEVPQNLSASRPQDRQFILSSKKLLLSDSGFYLCAWSLSNYEQYFGPGTRLTVT.

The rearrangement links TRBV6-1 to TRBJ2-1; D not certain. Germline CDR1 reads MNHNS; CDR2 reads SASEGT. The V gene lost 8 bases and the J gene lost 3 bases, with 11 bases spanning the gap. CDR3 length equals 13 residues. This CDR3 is CASRALSYNEQFF. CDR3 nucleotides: TGTGCCAGCCGCGCCCTTAGCTACAATGAGCAGTTCTTC.

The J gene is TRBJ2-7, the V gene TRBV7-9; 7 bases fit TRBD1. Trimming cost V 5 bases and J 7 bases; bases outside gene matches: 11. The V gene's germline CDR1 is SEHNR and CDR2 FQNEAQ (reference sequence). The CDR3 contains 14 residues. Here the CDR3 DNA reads TGTGCCAGCAGCCTCACAGAGGGGGCTGGGGAGCAGTACTTC. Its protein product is CASSLTEGAGEQYF.

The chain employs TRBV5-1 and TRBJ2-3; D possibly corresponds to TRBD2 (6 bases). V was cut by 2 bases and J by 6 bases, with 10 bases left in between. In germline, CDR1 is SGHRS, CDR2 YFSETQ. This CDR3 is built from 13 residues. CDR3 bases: TGCGCCAGCAGCTTAATAACTAGCGATACGCAGTATTTT. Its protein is CASSLITSDTQYF.

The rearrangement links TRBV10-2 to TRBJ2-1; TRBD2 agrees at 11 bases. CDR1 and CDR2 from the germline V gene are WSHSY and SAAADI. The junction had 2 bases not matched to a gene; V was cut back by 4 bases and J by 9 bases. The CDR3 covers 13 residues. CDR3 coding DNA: TGCGCCAGCAGTGCGACTAGCGGGACTGAGCAGTTCTTC. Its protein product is CASSATSGTEQFF.

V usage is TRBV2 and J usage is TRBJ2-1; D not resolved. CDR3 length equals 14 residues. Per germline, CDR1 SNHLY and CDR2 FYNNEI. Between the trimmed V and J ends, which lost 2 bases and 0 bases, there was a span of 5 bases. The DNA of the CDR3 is TGTGCCAGCAGTGAATGGGCCTCCTACAATGAGCAGTTCTTC. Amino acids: CASSEWASYNEQFF.

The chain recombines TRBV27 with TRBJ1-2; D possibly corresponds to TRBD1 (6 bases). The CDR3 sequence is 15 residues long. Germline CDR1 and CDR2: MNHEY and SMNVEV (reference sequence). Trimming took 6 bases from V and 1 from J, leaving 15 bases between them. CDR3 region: CASSQAGTNNYGYTF. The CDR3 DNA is TGTGCCAGCAGCCAAGCCGGGACAAATAACTATGGCTACACCTTC.

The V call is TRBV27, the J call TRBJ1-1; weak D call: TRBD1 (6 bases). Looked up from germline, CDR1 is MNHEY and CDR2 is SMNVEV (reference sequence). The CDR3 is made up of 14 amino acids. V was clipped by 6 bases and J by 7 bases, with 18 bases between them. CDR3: CASSSAGGKIEAFF. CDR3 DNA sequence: TGTGCCAGCAGCTCCGCGGGGGGCAAAATTGAAGCTTTCTTT.

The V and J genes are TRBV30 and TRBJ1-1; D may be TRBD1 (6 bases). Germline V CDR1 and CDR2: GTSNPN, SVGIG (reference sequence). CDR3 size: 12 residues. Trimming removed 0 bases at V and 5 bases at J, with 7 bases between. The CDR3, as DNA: TGTGCCTGGAGTGTGACAGGAACTGAAGCTTTCTTT. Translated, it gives CAWSVTGTEAFF.

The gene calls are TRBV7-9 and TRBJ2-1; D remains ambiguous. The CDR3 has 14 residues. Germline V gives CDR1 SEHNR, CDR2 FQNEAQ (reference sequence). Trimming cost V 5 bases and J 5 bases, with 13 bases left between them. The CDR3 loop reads CASSLRNRDNEQFF. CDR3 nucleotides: TGTGCCAGCAGCCTACGAAACAGAGACAATGAGCAGTTCTTC.